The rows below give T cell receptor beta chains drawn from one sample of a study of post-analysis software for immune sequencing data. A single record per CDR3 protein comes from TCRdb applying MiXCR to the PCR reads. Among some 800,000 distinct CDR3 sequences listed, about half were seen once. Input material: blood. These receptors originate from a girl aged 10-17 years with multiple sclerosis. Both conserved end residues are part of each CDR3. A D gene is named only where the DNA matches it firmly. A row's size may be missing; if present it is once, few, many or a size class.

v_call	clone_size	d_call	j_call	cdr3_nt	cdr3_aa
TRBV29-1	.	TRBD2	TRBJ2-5	TGCAGCTTGGGGACTAGCGGAACACAAGAGACCCAGTACTTC	CSLGTSGTQETQYF
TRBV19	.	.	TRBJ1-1	TGTGCCAGTAGTACAGGACCGAAAAACACTGAAGCTTTCTTT	CASSTGPKNTEAFF
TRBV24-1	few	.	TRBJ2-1	TGTGCCACCAGCCGACTGGGGGGTTACAATGAGCAGTTCTTC	CATSRLGGYNEQFF
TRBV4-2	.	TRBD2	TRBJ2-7	TGTGCCAGCAGCCAAGTAGGACTAGCAATCGAGCAGTACTTC	CASSQVGLAIEQYF
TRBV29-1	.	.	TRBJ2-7	TGCAGCGTTGGAATCCCCAGGGAGCAGTACTTC	CSVGIPREQYF
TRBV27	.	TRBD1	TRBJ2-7	TGTGCCAGCAGTCTCGGACAGGGGAACGAGCGGTACTTC	CASSLGQGNERYF
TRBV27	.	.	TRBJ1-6	TGTGCCAGCAGCCCCGGCAGCCATTCACCCCTCCACTTT	CASSPGSHSPLHF
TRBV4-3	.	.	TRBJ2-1	TGCGCCAGCAGCCAAGGAGGAACTAGTATTTTCTTC	CASSQGGTSIFF
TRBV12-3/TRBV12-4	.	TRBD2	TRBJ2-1	TGTGCCAGCAGCCGACTAGCGGGAGGTAGCTCCTACAATGAGCAGTTCTTC	CASSRLAGGSSYNEQFF
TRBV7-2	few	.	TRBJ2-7	TGTGCCAGCAGCTTAGGAGCGGCAGCAGCCTACGAGCAGTACTTC	CASSLGAAAAYEQYF
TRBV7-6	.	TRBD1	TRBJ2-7	TGTGCCAGCAGCTTACCTCCGGGACAGGGGGACTACGAGCAGTACTTC	CASSLPPGQGDYEQYF
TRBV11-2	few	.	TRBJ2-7	TGTGCCAGCAGCTTTTACCTGGACAGTGACTACGAGCAGTACTTC	CASSFYLDSDYEQYF
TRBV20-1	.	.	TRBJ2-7	TGCAGTGCTGGGACCGGGACCTACTCCTACGAGCAGTACTTC	CSAGTGTYSYEQYF
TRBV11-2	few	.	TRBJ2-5	TGTGCCAGCAGCTTAGAACTAGACGAAGAGACCCAGTACTTC	CASSLELDEETQYF
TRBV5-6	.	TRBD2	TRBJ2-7	TGTGCCAGCAGCCCGAGCGGGAGTGGGGAGCAGTACTTC	CASSPSGSGEQYF
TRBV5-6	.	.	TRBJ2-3	TGTGCCAGCAGCTTCGCTCTAGGCACAGATACGCAGTATTTT	CASSFALGTDTQYF
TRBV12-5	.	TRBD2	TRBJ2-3	TGTGCTAGTGGTTTGGTCAGGTCAGCTAGCGGAGTCCTCACAGATACGCAGTATTTT	CASGLVRSASGVLTDTQYF
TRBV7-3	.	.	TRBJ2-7	TGTGCCAGCAGCTTTGGTCGCACAGGGCTGGACAATGAGCAGTACTTC	CASSFGRTGLDNEQYF
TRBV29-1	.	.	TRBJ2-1	TGCAGCGTTGGGAAAGGGCCGTATGAGCAGTTCTTC	CSVGKGPYEQFF
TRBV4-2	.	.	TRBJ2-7	TGTGCCAGCAGCCAAGTGGTTTCCTACGAGCAGTACTTC	CASSQVVSYEQYF
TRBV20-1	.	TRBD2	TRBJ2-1	TGCAGTGCTCCTACTAGCGGGAGGGTCTCCTACAATGAGCAGTTCTTC	CSAPTSGRVSYNEQFF
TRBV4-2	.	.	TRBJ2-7	TGTGCCAGCAGCACCAGGGAACCAGGGCCCTACGAGCAGTACTTC	CASSTREPGPYEQYF
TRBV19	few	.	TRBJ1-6	TGTGCCAGTAACCCGGATTATAATTCACCCCTCCACTTT	CASNPDYNSPLHF
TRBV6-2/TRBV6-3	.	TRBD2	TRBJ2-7	TGTGCCAGCAGACCTTGGGGGGGGGTCTACGAGCAGTACTTC	CASRPWGGVYEQYF
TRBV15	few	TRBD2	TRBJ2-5	TGTGCCACCAGCAGAGATGGCGGTTTAGCGGGAGCCCACGAGACCCAGTACTTC	CATSRDGGLAGAHETQYF
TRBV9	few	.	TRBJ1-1	TGTGCCAGCAGCCCCTCGGGACACCCTTGGGCTGAAGCTTTCTTT	CASSPSGHPWAEAFF
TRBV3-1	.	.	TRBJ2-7	TGTGCCAGCAGCCAAGAGGGGACCACCTACGAGCAGTACTTC	CASSQEGTTYEQYF
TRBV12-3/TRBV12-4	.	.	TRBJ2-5	TGTGCCAGCAGGCCAGGGGTGAGGGAGACCCAGTACTTC	CASRPGVRETQYF
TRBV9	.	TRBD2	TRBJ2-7	TGTGCCAGCAGCGTGGCGGGAGTACCCTACAATGAGCAGTACTTC	CASSVAGVPYNEQYF